The T cell receptor beta chain described here comes from a study of regulatory T cells in long-lasting Graves disease. Time point described: newly diagnosed GD, antithyroid drugs for less than 3 months. Researchers made the TCR library from RNA that was extracted from PBMCs. The CDR3 length is 17 residues. From germline, CDR1 is SGHTA and CDR2 FQGTGA. V shed 0 bases and J shed 2 bases, with 14 bases lying between them. Building the TCR beta libraries relied on iRepertoire HTBI primers, and CDR3 regions underwent Arm-PCR. TCRdb recomputed calls from the multiplex PCR reads with MiXCR, one row per CDR3 protein. The repertoire holds 200,000 to 250,000 distinct CDR3 sequences, with around 20% as singletons. There are a few counts of this clonotype.

The rearrangement joins TRBV7-3 to TRBJ2-1, with D possibly matching TRBD2 (7 bases). This material consisted of peripheral blood mononuclear cells (PBMCs), taken at new diagnosis, from a patient treated with antithyroid drugs. This clonotype was sampled from a female donor with Graves disease. In DNA, the CDR3 is TGTGCCAGCAGCTTAACGGGCGGGGGCGGAGCCTACAATGAGCAGTTCTTC. Its translation is CASSLTGGGGAYNEQFF.